This entry features one T cell receptor (beta chain) sequence. The data derive from a study of blood T cell repertoires in COVID-19. Study information: Collection of acute and convalescent COVID-19 samples took place in the United States, Italy and Spain. PBMCs, B-cell-depleted T cells, or T cells were the source of the cDNA or gDNA that made up the material.

The authors' processing: Amplification of reference gene primers was used by the study to estimate nucleated cell counts. The table came from immunoSEQ multiplex PCR; TCRdb's copy has only in-frame clones and leaves some out. V, J and clone size are taken as reported in that table, and D and trimming were inferred from the DNA itself. Among roughly 69,000 clones listed, 85% to 90% were seen once. Trimming pared 3 bases from V and 4 bases from J, leaving 13 bases between. From germline, CDR1 is LNHDA and CDR2 SQIVND (reference sequence). The CDR3 contains 15 residues. This receptor was taken from a man aged 50-59 years with acute or convalescent COVID-19. Sequenced: peripheral blood. This chain uses TRBV19 with TRBJ1-3, with a possible D match to TRBD1 (5 bases). CDR3 in DNA: TGTGCCAGTAGTATGGCAGGGCGGTCCGGAAACACCATATATTTT. Its protein product is CASSMAGRSGNTIYF.